One and the same sample provided the 27 T cell receptor beta chains below, sequenced in a study of Graves' ophthalmopathy and Graves' hyperthyroidism. The authors amplified TCR beta CDR3 regions from RNA transcripts. First-round RT-PCR used HTBI primers; second-round multiplex PCR followed. MiXCR, run by TCRdb on the multiplex PCR reads, gives a single entry per CDR3 protein. The sample carries around 590,000 distinct CDR3 sequences, roughly 39% recorded once. The sequencing input was peripheral blood or thyroid tissue (not recorded which). Source of these receptors: an adult man with Graves' hyperthyroidism.

CDR3 amino acids: CASSVWTGGTDTQYF. DNA of the CDR3: TGTGCCAGCAGCGTTTGGACAGGGGGCACAGATACGCAGTATTTT. The chain carries TRBV9 and TRBJ2-3; 9 bases line up with TRBD1. The germline CDR1 and CDR2 sequences are SGDLS and YYNGEE. V trimming: 2 bases; J trimming: 1 base; junction bases outside the gene matches: 2. The CDR3 is made up of 15 amino acids. The full variable domain, rest sourced from reference TRBV9 and TRBJ2-3, is DSGVTQTPKHLITATGQRVTLRCSPRSGDLSVYWYQQSLDQGLQFLIQYYNGEERAKGNILERFSAQQFPDLHSELNLSSLELGDSALYFCASSVWTGGTDTQYFGPGTRLTVL.

The chain couples TRBV29-1 to TRBJ2-5, with unresolved D. V dropped 4 bases and J dropped 1 base, with 10 bases sitting between them. Germline V gives CDR1 SQVTM, CDR2 ANQGSEA. The CDR3 loop spans 13 amino acids. In DNA form, the CDR3 reads TGCAGCGTTGGAGGTCGGCCCCAAGAGACCCAGTACTTC. Encoded protein: CSVGGRPQETQYF. Full variable domain (missing parts from reference TRBV29-1 and TRBJ2-5): SAVISQKPSRDICQRGTSLTIQCQVDSQVTMMFWYRQQPGQSLTLIATANQGSEATYESGFVIDKFPISRPNLTFSTLTVSNMSPEDSSIYLCSVGGRPQETQYFGPGTRLLVL.

This clonotype was seen repeatedly, ten times or more. The chain has TRBV20-1 and TRBJ2-2; D not certain. CDR3 length: 14 amino acids. CDR1 is DFQATT and CDR2 is SNEGSKA in the germline V gene (reference sequence). V lost 0 bases and J 6 bases, leaving 11 bases between the germline ends. The CDR3: CSARDDFEAGELFF. The CDR3 DNA reads TGCAGTGCTAGAGACGACTTTGAGGCCGGGGAGCTGTTTTTT.

At least ten counts were recorded for this clonotype. The V gene is TRBV6-5, the J gene TRBJ1-1, with a tentative D call TRBD1 (5 bases). V was cut by 5 bases and J by 11 bases, with 12 bases left in between. The CDR3 has 11 residues. Germline loops: CDR1 MNHEY, CDR2 SVGAGI. The CDR3 is CASSVGPFAFF. Here the CDR3 DNA reads TGTGCCAGCAGTGTGGGACCGTTTGCTTTCTTT.

This clonotype came up many times. The gene calls are TRBV7-9 and TRBJ2-7; D uncertain. Germline V lookup: CDR1 SEHNR, CDR2 FQNEAQ (reference sequence). Trimming left V 1 base short and J 0 bases short, with 13 bases between. This CDR3 contains 16 residues. CDR3 residues: CASSLEPAADSYEQYF. The CDR3 DNA sequence: TGTGCCAGCAGCTTAGAGCCGGCAGCAGACTCCTACGAGCAGTACTTC.

This clonotype was recorded many times. The genes are TRBV7-9 and TRBJ1-2, with TRBD1 matching 12 bases. V was clipped by 1 base and J by 4 bases; unmatched bases: 7. Germline assignment: CDR1 SEHNR and CDR2 FQNEAQ (reference sequence). The CDR3 totals 17 residues. This chain's CDR3 is CASSLDPGTGGSYGYTF. In DNA form, the CDR3 reads TGTGCCAGCAGCTTAGACCCCGGGACAGGGGGCAGCTATGGCTACACCTTC.

V usage is TRBV10-3 and J usage is TRBJ2-7; 8 positions agree with TRBD2. The CDR3 sequence is 15 residues long. V lost 10 bases and J lost 3; bases outside the gene matches: 14. Germline CDR1 ENHRY, CDR2 SYGVKD. The DNA of the CDR3 is TGTGCCAGCAGACCCGGGGGGGGGCGAAACTACGAGCAGTACTTC. As protein: CASRPGGGRNYEQYF.

This clonotype was detected ten times or more. CDR3 region: CASSLVRGSTNEKLFF. DNA of the CDR3: TGTGCCAGCAGCTTAGTTAGGGGATCGACTAATGAAAAACTGTTTTTT. The V and J genes are TRBV7-9 and TRBJ1-4; possible D gene TRBD1, 5 bases. The germline gives CDR1 SEHNR, CDR2 FQNEAQ (reference sequence). V gave up 1 base and J gave up 2 bases, with 11 bases separating them. The CDR3 contains 16 residues.

This clonotype came up many times. The genes are TRBV15 and TRBJ1-5; D perhaps matches TRBD1 (5 bases). CDR1 is LNHNV and CDR2 is YYDKDF in the germline V gene (reference sequence). The CDR3 loop spans 14 amino acids. V was cut by 1 base and J by 11 bases, with 15 bases left in between. CDR3: CATSRGRGTGTQHF. CDR3 sequence (DNA): TGTGCCACCAGCAGAGGGAGGGGTACCGGGACCCAGCATTTT. The full variable domain, with the rest looked up from reference TRBV15 and TRBJ1-5, is DAMVIQNPRYQVTQFGKPVTLSCSQTLNHNVMYWYQQKSSQAPKLLFHYYDKDFNNEADTPDNFQSRRPNTSFCFLDIRSPGLGDTAMYLCATSRGRGTGTQHFGDGTRLSIL.

In its sample, this clonotype was seen many times. The genes are TRBV20-1 and TRBJ1-5, with D uncertain. Germline assignment: CDR1 DFQATT and CDR2 SNEGSKA (reference sequence). The CDR3 is 18 residues long. Trimming shortened V by 0 bases and J by 1 base, and 19 bases separated the two germline ends. The CDR3 DNA reads as TGCAGTGCTAGAGATCTCCTTCGGGGAGCAAGGAGCAATCAGCCCCAGCATTTT. Amino acid sequence: CSARDLLRGARSNQPQHF.

This clonotype came up many times. V usage is TRBV4-1 and J usage is TRBJ2-7; 9 bases are shared with TRBD1. The CDR3 runs to 14 residues. Germline assignment: CDR1 MGHRA and CDR2 YSYEKL. Trimming at V came to 3 bases and at J to 3 bases, leaving 3 bases not matched to a gene. Written as DNA, the CDR3 is TGCGCCAGCAGCCACCGGGACAGGGACTACGAGCAGTACTTC. Residues: CASSHRDRDYEQYF.

This clonotype has a handful of counts. The chain employs TRBV7-2 and TRBJ2-3, with D perhaps TRBD2 (7 bases). This CDR3 comprises 15 residues. V shed 1 base and J shed 2 bases, with 10 bases lying between them. Germline-derived CDR1 and CDR2 are SGHTA and FQGNSA. The CDR3 region is CASSLVGGATDTQYF. The CDR3 nucleotides are TGTGCCAGCAGCTTAGTTGGGGGGGCCACAGATACGCAGTATTTT.

The table lists this clonotype with many counts. The chain links TRBV9 to TRBJ1-1, with 8 positions matching TRBD1. J was trimmed by 3 bases and V by 1 base; bases with no gene match: 11. Germline V gene data show CDR1 as SGDLS and CDR2 as YYNGEE. The CDR3 runs 17 residues. The chain's CDR3 is CASSVTAHRGKDTEAFF. CDR3 DNA: TGTGCCAGCAGCGTAACAGCACACAGGGGGAAGGACACTGAAGCTTTCTTT. The variable domain in full, with the rest retrieved from reference TRBV9 and TRBJ1-1, is DSGVTQTPKHLITATGQRVTLRCSPRSGDLSVYWYQQSLDQGLQFLIQYYNGEERAKGNILERFSAQQFPDLHSELNLSSLELGDSALYFCASSVTAHRGKDTEAFFGQGTRLTVV.

Of note for this clonotype: A much larger clone is a single base away; this may be a read error. V usage is TRBV20-1 and J usage is TRBJ2-7, with 10 bases aligning to TRBD2. The CDR3 consists of 15 residues. The V gene's germline CDR1 is DFQATT and CDR2 SNEGSKA (reference sequence). This CDR3 reads CSATPRIWTSGEQHF. The CDR3 bases are TGCAGTGCTACCCCTCGTATCTGGACTAGCGGCGAGCAGCACTTC.

Only one count was recorded for this clonotype. The chain is built from TRBV7-6 and TRBJ1-4, with 8 nucleotides matching TRBD1. From germline, CDR1 is SGHVS and CDR2 FNYEAQ. The CDR3 length is 16 residues. J was trimmed by 6 bases and V by 4 bases; bases with no gene match: 10. For the CDR3, the DNA is TGTGCCAGCAGCTCCGGACAGGGCCGCCACGATGAAAAACTGTTTTTT. It encodes CASSSGQGRHDEKLFF.

This clonotype has ten or more counts. V and J are TRBV7-8 and TRBJ2-7, with 8 bases fitting TRBD1. The CDR3 has 15 residues. V shed 3 bases and J 0 bases; nucleotides not matched to a gene: 4. Germline V gives CDR1 SGHVS, CDR2 FQNEAQ. CDR3 sequence reads: CASSFRQGPSYEQYF. The DNA for the CDR3 is TGTGCCAGCAGCTTTAGACAGGGGCCCTCCTACGAGCAGTACTTC.

A few counts support this clonotype. Just one base apart from a much larger clone, this may be a read error. This sequence joins TRBV12-3 or TRBV12-4 and TRBJ1-6; TRBD1 agrees at 7 bases. This CDR3 is 14 amino acids long. Trimming took 5 bases from V and 14 from J; bases not matched to a gene: 12. In DNA form, the CDR3 reads TGTGCCAGCAGTGAGGGGGCAGGGATCGGGGCCCTCCACTTT. It specifies CASSEGAGIGALHF.

V is TRBV29-1 and J is TRBJ2-1; D is uncertain. Trimming cost V 7 bases and J 0 bases, with 10 bases left between them. Per the germline V gene, CDR1 is SQVTM and CDR2 is ANQGSEA. The CDR3 is 13 residues long. CDR3 amino acids: CSAIAFSYNEQFF. The CDR3 nucleotides read TGCAGCGCCATAGCTTTCTCCTACAATGAGCAGTTCTTC.

As DNA, the CDR3 is TGTGCCAGCAGTCGACAGGTGGCCGGGGAGCTGTTTTTT. Protein sequence: CASSRQVAGELFF. The gene calls are TRBV6-5 and TRBJ2-2; D is possibly TRBD1 (6 bases). Looked up from germline, CDR1 is MNHEY and CDR2 is SVGAGI. This CDR3 has 13 residues. The V end lost 5 bases, the J end lost 6 bases, and 10 bases lay between the germline ends.

The gene calls are TRBV7-9 and TRBJ2-7; a weak D match, TRBD2 (5 bases). V shed 1 base and J shed 5 bases, with 9 bases lying between them. Germline loops: CDR1 SEHNR, CDR2 FQNEAQ (reference sequence). The CDR3 spans 13 residues. CDR3: CASSLGQEDEQYF. CDR3 DNA: TGTGCCAGCAGCTTAGGTCAGGAGGACGAGCAGTACTTC.

As regards this clonotype: Here the CDR3 omits its conserved ending phenylalanine or tryptophan, so a read error is the likely source. The DNA is omitted, as the CDR3 cannot be located on it reliably, and the CDR3 follows TCRdb's listing. V gene TRBV10-3 combines with J gene TRBJ2-6. The V gene's germline CDR1 is ENHRY and CDR2 SYGVKD. The length of the CDR3 is 8 amino acids, counting both ends. CDR3 loop: CAISELTS.

This clonotype appeared many times. This sequence joins TRBV29-1 and TRBJ2-7, with TRBD1 identical over 10 bases. This CDR3 is 11 amino acids long. After removal of 7 bases from V and 6 bases from J, the junction contained 3 bases not matched to a gene. Germline assignment: CDR1 SQVTM and CDR2 ANQGSEA. CDR3 DNA sequence: TGCAGCGGACAGGGGGCTTCCGAGCAGTACTTC. The encoded protein is CSGQGASEQYF.

V is TRBV14 and J is TRBJ1-5, with a weak D call TRBD1 (5 bases). CDR1 and CDR2 (germline): SGHDN, FVKESK. The ends were cut back, 4 bases at V and 10 bases at J, with 20 bases in the middle. CDR3 length: 15 residues. The CDR3 nucleotides are TGTGCCAGCAGCCGGGGGGTCAGGGCGCAGGGACCCCAGCATTTT. This gives the protein CASSRGVRAQGPQHF.

This clonotype was detected ten times or more. The chain uses TRBV9 and TRBJ2-2, with D unclear. Per the germline V gene, CDR1 is SGDLS and CDR2 is YYNGEE. This CDR3 has 13 amino acids. V gave up 3 bases and J gave up 7 bases, with 10 bases separating them. The chain's CDR3 is CASSDRPGGELFF. The CDR3 bases are TGTGCCAGCAGCGACCGTCCGGGCGGGGAGCTGTTTTTT.

This chain joins TRBV29-1 and TRBJ2-7; 8 positions match TRBD1. The V and J ends lost 8 bases and 1 base, in that order; junction bases with no gene match: 10. Germline-derived CDR1 and CDR2 are SQVTM and ANQGSEA. The CDR3 totals 14 residues. The chain's CDR3 is CSYLGRGPSYEQYF. The CDR3 nucleotides read TGCAGCTACTTGGGCAGGGGGCCGTCCTACGAGCAGTACTTC.

At least ten counts were recorded for this clonotype. This sequence joins TRBV20-1 and TRBJ1-6; a possible D gene is TRBD1 (5 bases). This CDR3 region has 16 residues. CDR1 DFQATT and CDR2 SNEGSKA come from the germline V gene (reference sequence). Trimming cost V 7 bases and J 6 bases, with 22 bases left between them. The CDR3 reads CSGSAVQGLGNSPLHF. The CDR3 coding sequence is TGCAGTGGTAGCGCGGTCCAGGGCCTCGGTAATTCACCCCTCCACTTT.

About this clonotype: This may stem from a read error, because a much larger clone lies one nucleotide away. V usage is TRBV20-1 and J usage is TRBJ1-1; D is possibly TRBD1 (6 bases). Trimming stripped 1 base from V and 4 bases from J, with 10 bases between. CDR1 is DFQATT and CDR2 is SNEGSKA in the germline V gene (reference sequence). The CDR3 totals 13 residues. CDR3 sequence reads: CSARGVRGTEAFF. CDR3 bases: TGCAGTGCTAGAGGGGTCAGGGGCACTGAAGCTTTCTTT.